A single sample is the source of the 9 T cell receptor beta chains below, sequenced in a study of T cell repertoires in cytomegalovirus infection. Their antigens are not known. TCRdb reprocessed the reads with MiXCR, giving one entry per CDR3 protein. The sample lists 380,000 or so distinct CDR3 sequences, about 34% occurring once. The sample was cultured PBMCs, taken from culture after CMV antigen stimulation. These TCRs come from a human donor in good health (CMV status not recorded). Some clones in this sample may be carry-over from other donors' samples.

The V and J genes are TRBV6-5 and TRBJ2-7, with D perhaps being TRBD1 or TRBD2 (5 bases each). The CDR3 runs 13 residues. CDR1 is MNHEY and CDR2 is SVGAGI in the germline V gene. Trimming removed 6 bases at V and 0 bases at J, with 9 bases between. This CDR3 reads CASRRGSSYEQYF. CDR3 nucleotide sequence: TGTGCCAGCAGGAGGGGAAGCTCCTACGAGCAGTACTTC.

The chain has TRBV7-6 and TRBJ2-3; unclear D gene. CDR3 length: 17 amino acids. CDR1 and CDR2 from the germline V gene are SGHVS and FNYEAQ. Trimming removed 2 bases from V and 2 bases from J, with 17 bases in between. The CDR3 loop reads CASSLMGRKASTDTQYF. CDR3 coding DNA: TGTGCCAGCAGCTTAATGGGCAGGAAGGCGTCCACAGATACGCAGTATTTT.

This clonotype was seen a handful of times. The V call is TRBV4-3, the J call TRBJ2-3; D gene ambiguous. CDR1 is LGHNA and CDR2 is YSLEER in the germline V gene. The CDR3 has 15 amino acids. Trimming took 0 bases from V and 4 from J, leaving 11 bases between them. The DNA for the CDR3 is TGCGCCAGCAGCCAAGAAGGTCTCAGGCCAGATACGCAGTATTTT. Protein sequence: CASSQEGLRPDTQYF.

This clonotype was picked up one time. This chain links TRBV19 with TRBJ2-3; 8 positions agree with TRBD2. CDR3 size: 14 residues. V lost 3 bases and J lost 7; bases outside the gene matches: 6. Per germline, CDR1 LNHDA and CDR2 SQIVND (reference sequence). The CDR3 here is CASSMTGGPNTQYF. The CDR3 coding sequence is TGTGCCAGTAGTATGACGGGAGGGCCAAATACGCAGTATTTT. The variable domain in full, with the rest retrieved from reference TRBV19 and TRBJ2-3, is DGGITQSPKYLFRKEGQNVTLSCEQNLNHDAMYWYRQDPGQGLRLIYYSQIVNDFQKGDIAEGYSVSREKKESFPLTVTSAQKNPTAFYLCASSMTGGPNTQYFGPGTRLTVL.

The V gene is TRBV7-8, the J gene TRBJ2-4; 11 bases map to TRBD1. The V gene's germline CDR1 is SGHVS and CDR2 FQNEAQ. The ends lost 5 bases at V and 0 bases at J; junction bases unmatched: 9. The CDR3 spans 18 residues. Here the CDR3 DNA reads TGTGCCAGCAGCCCCCGGGACAGGGGGGAACTAGCCAAAAACATTCAGTACTTC. Its protein is CASSPRDRGELAKNIQYF.

The CDR3: CASSYSELAGGNTQYF. The CDR3 DNA sequence: TGTGCCAGCAGTTACTCGGAACTAGCGGGAGGTAATACGCAGTATTTT. J is TRBJ2-3 and V is TRBV6-2 or TRBV6-3; 12 bases fit TRBD2. This CDR3 comprises 16 residues. V lost 0 bases to trimming and J lost 7 bases; unmatched junction nucleotides: 5. Per the germline V gene, CDR1 is MNHEY and CDR2 is SVGEGT.

This clonotype came up once. The gene calls are TRBV19 and TRBJ2-6; a weak D match, TRBD2 (5 bases). Germline CDR1 and CDR2: LNHDA and SQIVND (reference sequence). V lost 3 bases and J lost 2, with 8 bases in between. This CDR3 is 15 amino acids long. The CDR3 coding sequence is TGTGCCAGTAGTATTTCGGGAACTGGGGCCAACGTCCTGACTTTC. This gives the protein CASSISGTGANVLTF.

This clonotype was detected a few times. The rearrangement links TRBV20-1 to TRBJ2-1; TRBD2 matches at 12 bases. This CDR3 spans 21 amino acids. From germline, CDR1 is DFQATT and CDR2 SNEGSKA (reference sequence). V trimming: 5 bases; J trimming: 0 bases; junction bases outside the gene matches: 20. DNA for the CDR3: TGCAGTGCTCCGTACACACTCTTGGGACTAGCGGGTTCAGACTCCTACAATGAGCAGTTCTTC. The encoded protein is CSAPYTLLGLAGSDSYNEQFF.

The chain employs TRBV24-1 and TRBJ1-2; 7 positions match TRBD1. This CDR3 is 15 amino acids long. Germline-derived CDR1 and CDR2 are KGHDR and SFDVKD. J gave up 3 bases and V 9 bases, and 12 bases lay outside the gene matches. The CDR3 spells CATEGSAQGDYGYTF. CDR3 coding DNA: TGTGCCACCGAGGGCTCAGCGCAGGGGGACTATGGCTACACCTTC.